This T cell receptor beta chain was retrieved from a study of persistence of HIV-infected CD4 T cells. Study-level results: TCR analyses could not target the rare provirus-carrying CMV-responding cells. Within sorted populations, more oligoclonal TCRs accompanied more oligoclonal proviruses.

Cells were stimulated with CMV-infected fibroblast lysates at 10 ug/mL. Sorted nonresponding memory CD4+ T cells were CD40L-negative, CD69-negative, CD45RO-high. Germline assignment: CDR1 MNHEY and CDR2 SVGAGI. The CDR3 runs to 13 residues. V lost 5 bases, J lost 3 bases, and 10 bases lay in between. Regarding this clone: Its antigen is unidentified.

Sequencing used immunoSEQ version 4 in survey mode. Each sample used up to 1 ug genomic DNA diluted to about 10 ng/uL. The assay was immunoSEQ multiplex PCR, and TCRdb's table has in-frame clones only and misses some. This sample has roughly 30,000 clones, with roughly 82% found just once. The input for sequencing was CD4+ T cells sorted from PBMCs after roughly 17-hour stimulation, taken from a patient who received antiretroviral therapy. The chain joins TRBV6-5 to TRBJ1-2; D possibly corresponds to TRBD1 (5 bases). This TCR derives from an adult man with HIV who was CMV-seropositive. The CDR3 DNA reads as TGTGCCAGCAGTCTCGGGGCCGACTATGGCTACACCTTC. Encoded protein: CASSLGADYGYTF.